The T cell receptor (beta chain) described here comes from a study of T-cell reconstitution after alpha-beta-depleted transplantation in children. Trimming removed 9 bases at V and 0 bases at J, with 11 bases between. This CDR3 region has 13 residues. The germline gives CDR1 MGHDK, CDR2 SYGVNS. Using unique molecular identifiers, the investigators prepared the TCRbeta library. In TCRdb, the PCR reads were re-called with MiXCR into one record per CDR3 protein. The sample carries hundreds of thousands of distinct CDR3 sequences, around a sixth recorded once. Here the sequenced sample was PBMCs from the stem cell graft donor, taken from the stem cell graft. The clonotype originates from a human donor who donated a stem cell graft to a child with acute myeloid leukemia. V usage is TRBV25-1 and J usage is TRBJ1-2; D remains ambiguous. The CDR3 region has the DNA TGTGCCAGTAAGACTGATTCTAACTATGGCTACACCTTC. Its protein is CASKTDSNYGYTF.